The entry below gives a single TCR beta chain sequence along with its context. Its target is unknown. The trim removed 3 bases at V and 6 bases at J, leaving 4 bases unmatched. CDR3 length: 14 amino acids. Per germline, CDR1 SGHVS and CDR2 FQNEAQ. This sample was taken from a study of graft-versus-host responses after intestinal transplantation. The data were produced by immunoSEQ multiplex PCR, yet TCRdb's version contains in-frame clones alone and is incomplete. Seen here are 130,000 or so clones, about 92% observed once, and the top ten hold roughly 0.17%. The source is a human donor who received an intestinal transplant. The source was unstimulated CD4+ T cells sorted from spleen or lymph node cells, collected before intestinal transplant. The chain combines TRBV7-8 with TRBJ2-2, with 7 bases matching TRBD1. As DNA, the CDR3 is TGTGCCAGCAGCTTGAGGCAGGGGGCCGGGGAGCTGTTTTTT. Its protein product is CASSLRQGAGELFF.